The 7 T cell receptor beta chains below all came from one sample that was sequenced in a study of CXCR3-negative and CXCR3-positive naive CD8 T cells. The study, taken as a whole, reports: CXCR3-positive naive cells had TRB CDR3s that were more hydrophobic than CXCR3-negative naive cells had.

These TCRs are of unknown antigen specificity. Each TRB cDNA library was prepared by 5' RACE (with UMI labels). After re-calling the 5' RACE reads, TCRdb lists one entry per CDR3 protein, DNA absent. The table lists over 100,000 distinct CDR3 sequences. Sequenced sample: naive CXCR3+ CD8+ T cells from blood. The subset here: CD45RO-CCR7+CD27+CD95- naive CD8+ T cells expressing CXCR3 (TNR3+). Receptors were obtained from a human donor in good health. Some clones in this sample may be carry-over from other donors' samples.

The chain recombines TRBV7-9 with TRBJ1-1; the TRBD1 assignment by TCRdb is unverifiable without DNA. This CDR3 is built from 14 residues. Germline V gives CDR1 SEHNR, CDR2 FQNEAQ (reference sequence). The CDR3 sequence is CASTQAGTNTEAFF.

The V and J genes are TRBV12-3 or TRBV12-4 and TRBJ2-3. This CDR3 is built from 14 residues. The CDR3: CATQAWFGTDTQYF.

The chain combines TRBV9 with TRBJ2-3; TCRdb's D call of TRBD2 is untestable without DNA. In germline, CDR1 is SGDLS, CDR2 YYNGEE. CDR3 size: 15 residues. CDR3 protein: CATTHRGANTDTQYF.

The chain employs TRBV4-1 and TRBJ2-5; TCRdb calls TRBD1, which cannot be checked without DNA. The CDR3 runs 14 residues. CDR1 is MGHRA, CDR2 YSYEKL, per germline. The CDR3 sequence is CASSPFGGWETQYF.

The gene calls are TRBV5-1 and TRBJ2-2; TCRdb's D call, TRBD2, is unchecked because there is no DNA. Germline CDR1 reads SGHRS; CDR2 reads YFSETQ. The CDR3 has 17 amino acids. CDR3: CASSFRGGAGPPGELFF.

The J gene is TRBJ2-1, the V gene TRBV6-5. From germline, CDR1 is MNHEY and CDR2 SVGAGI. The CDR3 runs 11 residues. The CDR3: CASSFSDEQFF.

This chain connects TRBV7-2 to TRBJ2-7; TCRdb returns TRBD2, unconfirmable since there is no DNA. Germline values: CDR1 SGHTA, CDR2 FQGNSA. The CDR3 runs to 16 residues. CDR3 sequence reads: CASSLSWTSGSYEQYF.